Following are 11 T cell receptor beta chains from one sample sequenced in a study of Ad26.COV2.S vaccination and SARS-CoV-2 variants. Treatment in this sample: some 20 received Ad26.COV2.S at low or high dose, single or two shots; a few received placebo; per-sample allocation not given. It was on day 63 after the first vaccine or placebo injection that samples were taken. The protocol was immunoSEQ multiplex PCR, while the TCRdb copy is restricted to in-frame clones and leaves out a portion. The sample includes roughly 420,000 clones, about 88% of them seen just once. The sample here was peripheral blood, taken in a trial of Ad26.COV2.S vaccine versus placebo. The receptors here all came from a person between 18 and 65 years old who received the Ad26.COV2.S COVID-19 vaccine or a placebo.

The V gene is TRBV7-2, the J gene TRBJ2-3; 12 nucleotides align to TRBD2. This CDR3 is built from 17 residues. The J segment lost 8 bases and the V segment lost 4 bases, leaving 13 bases of the junction unmatched. Looked up from germline, CDR1 is SGHTA and CDR2 is FQGNSA. CDR3 in DNA: TGTGCCAGCAGCTCCGGGACTAGCGGGCCGAGCAGGGTTACGCAGTATTTT. Translation: CASSSGTSGPSRVTQYF.

This clone was seen just once. J is TRBJ1-5 and V is TRBV5-1; 11 bases are a match to TRBD1. The CDR3 loop spans 14 amino acids. V lost 4 bases, J lost 6 bases, and 3 bases stayed unmatched. Germline V gene sequence: CDR1 SGHRS, CDR2 YFSETQ. The CDR3 here is CASSAGTGGQPQHF. Written as DNA, the CDR3 is TGCGCCAGCAGCGCAGGGACAGGGGGTCAGCCCCAGCATTTT.

The chain employs TRBV7-9 and TRBJ2-3, with D uncertain. Trimming shortened V by 3 bases and J by 6 bases, and 16 bases separated the two germline ends. CDR1 is SEHNR, CDR2 FQNEAQ, per germline (reference sequence). The CDR3 is 15 amino acids. CDR3 loop: CASSLDWVGSDTQYF. The CDR3 bases are TGTGCCAGCAGCTTGGATTGGGTCGGGTCGGATACGCAGTATTTT.

The rearrangement uses TRBV27 and TRBJ1-1; the D gene is possibly TRBD1 (5 bases). Germline values: CDR1 MNHEY, CDR2 SMNVEV (reference sequence). The CDR3 is made up of 14 amino acids. The V end lost 6 bases, the J end lost 5 bases, and 16 bases lay between the germline ends. In DNA, the CDR3 is TGTGCCAGCAGGGGGGTCAATGTCGGGACTGAAGCTTTCTTT. Translated, it gives CASRGVNVGTEAFF.

The V call is TRBV7-2, the J call TRBJ2-7; 10 positions match TRBD1. The germline V gene encodes CDR1 SGHTA and CDR2 FQGNSA. V was clipped by 5 bases and J by 3 bases; unmatched bases: 16. The CDR3 spans 18 residues. CDR3 nucleotide sequence: TGTGCCAGCAGCCTAGACTCTGGGACAGGGGCACACTACTACGAGCAGTACTTC. It is translated as CASSLDSGTGAHYYEQYF.

CDR3 residues: CASSRDLGGGYTF. As DNA, the CDR3 is TGTGCCAGCAGCCGCGACCTCGGGGGAGGCTACACCTTC. The V call is TRBV5-6, the J call TRBJ1-2, with D possibly matching TRBD1 (5 bases). Germline V gene lookup returns CDR1 SGHDT and CDR2 YYEEEE. V lost 4 bases to trimming and J lost 8 bases, with 15 bases between them. The CDR3 has 13 amino acids.

The V gene is TRBV27, the J gene TRBJ2-5; weak D call: TRBD1 (5 bases). CDR1 and CDR2 from the germline V gene are MNHEY and SMNVEV (reference sequence). Trimming took 3 bases from V and 5 from J, leaving 19 bases between them. This CDR3 has 16 amino acids. The CDR3 DNA sequence: TGTGCCAGCAGTTTTTCGAGAGCAGGGTTTAGGGAGACCCAGTACTTC. Amino acid sequence: CASSFSRAGFRETQYF.

This chain's CDR3 is CASSDRDRYGYTF. The CDR3 coding sequence is TGTGCCAGTAGTGACCGGGACCGCTATGGCTACACCTTC. The genes are TRBV19 and TRBJ1-2; D perhaps matches TRBD1 (5 bases). Trimming took off 5 bases at V and 4 bases at J, with 11 bases between the two ends. CDR1 is LNHDA, CDR2 SQIVND, per germline (reference sequence). The CDR3 spans 13 residues.

This sequence joins TRBV4-3 and TRBJ1-2; D remains unclear. With 4 bases removed from V and 4 bases from J, the gap between germline ends came to 25 bases. CDR3 length equals 18 residues. The germline CDR1 and CDR2 sequences are LGHNA and YSLEER. CDR3 coding DNA: TGCGCCAGCAGCCCAGTTGTCACCGATCTGATCCTCCCCTATGGCTACACCTTC. It yields the protein CASSPVVTDLILPYGYTF.

The rearrangement joins TRBV19 to TRBJ1-2; D unresolved. Per the germline V gene, CDR1 is LNHDA and CDR2 is SQIVND (reference sequence). The CDR3 has 15 amino acids. With 1 base removed from V and 2 bases from J, the gap between germline ends came to 11 bases. CDR3 DNA sequence: TGTGCCAGTAGTATAGGACGGGCGGGGAACTATGGCTACACCTTC. Amino acids: CASSIGRAGNYGYTF.

CDR3 DNA sequence: TGTGCCAGCAGTCTCGCCGGGGTCTTCTACTATGGCTACACCTTC. Amino acid sequence: CASSLAGVFYYGYTF. The chain combines TRBV28 with TRBJ1-2; unclear D gene. The CDR3 loop spans 15 amino acids. Trimming left V 5 bases short and J 3 bases short, with 16 bases between. Germline values: CDR1 MDHEN, CDR2 SYDVKM.